The entry below gives a single T cell receptor (beta chain) sequence along with its context. The germline gives CDR1 MNHEY, CDR2 SVGEGT. Germline trimming cut 0 bases from V and 2 bases from J; bases unmatched to any gene: 15. The CDR3 is 19 residues long. Per the authors' pipeline: Nucleated cell number was recorded as an estimate derived from reference gene primer amplification. TCRdb's copy holds only in-frame clones and misses some; the assay was immunoSEQ multiplex PCR. The V and J calls and clone size are taken from that table; D and trimming were inferred from the DNA. The repertoire consists of under 95,000 clones, with over 80% occurring once and the leading ten covering roughly 4%. The entry originates in a study of blood T cell repertoires in COVID-19. Study details: The United States, Italy and Spain supplied acute and convalescent COVID-19 samples.

Sequenced sample: peripheral blood. V and J are TRBV6-2 or TRBV6-3 and TRBJ2-7, with 8 nucleotides matching TRBD1. The origin of this receptor is a woman in her forties or fifties in a cohort sampled during active COVID-19. DNA of the CDR3: TGTGCCAGCAGTTACTCAGGCAGGGGGCAGTCCTCCCTCGCCTACGAGCAGTACTTC. Its protein is CASSYSGRGQSSLAYEQYF.